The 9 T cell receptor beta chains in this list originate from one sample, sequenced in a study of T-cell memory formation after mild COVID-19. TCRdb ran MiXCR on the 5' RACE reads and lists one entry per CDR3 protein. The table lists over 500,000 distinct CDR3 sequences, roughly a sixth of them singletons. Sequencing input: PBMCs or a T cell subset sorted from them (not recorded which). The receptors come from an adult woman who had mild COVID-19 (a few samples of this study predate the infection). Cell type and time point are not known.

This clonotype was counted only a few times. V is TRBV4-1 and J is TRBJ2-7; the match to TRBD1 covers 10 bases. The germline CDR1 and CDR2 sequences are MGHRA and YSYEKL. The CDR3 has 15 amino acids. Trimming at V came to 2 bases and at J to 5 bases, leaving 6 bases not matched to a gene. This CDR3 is CASSQPGTGDHEQYF. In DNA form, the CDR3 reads TGCGCCAGCAGCCAACCCGGGACAGGGGACCACGAGCAGTACTTC.

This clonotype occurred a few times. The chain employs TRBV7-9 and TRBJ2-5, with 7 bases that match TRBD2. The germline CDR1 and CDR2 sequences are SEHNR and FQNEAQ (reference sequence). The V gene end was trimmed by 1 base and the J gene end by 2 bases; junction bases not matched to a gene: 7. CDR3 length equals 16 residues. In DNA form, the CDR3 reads TGTGCCAGCAGCTTAGGGCCAGCGGGACGACAAGAGACCCAGTACTTC. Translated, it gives CASSLGPAGRQETQYF. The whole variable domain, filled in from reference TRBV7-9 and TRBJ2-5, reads DTGVSQNPRHKITKRGQNVTFRCDPISEHNRLYWYRQTLGQGPEFLTYFQNEAQLEKSRLLSDRFSAERPKGSFSTLEIQRTEQGDSAMYLCASSLGPAGRQETQYFGPGTRLLVL.

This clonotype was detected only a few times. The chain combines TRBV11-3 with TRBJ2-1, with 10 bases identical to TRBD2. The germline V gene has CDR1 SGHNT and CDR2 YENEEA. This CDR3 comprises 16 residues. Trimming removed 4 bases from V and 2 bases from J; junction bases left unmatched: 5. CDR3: CASSSDGLAAYNEQFF. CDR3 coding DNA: TGTGCCAGCAGCTCAGACGGACTAGCGGCCTACAATGAGCAGTTCTTC.

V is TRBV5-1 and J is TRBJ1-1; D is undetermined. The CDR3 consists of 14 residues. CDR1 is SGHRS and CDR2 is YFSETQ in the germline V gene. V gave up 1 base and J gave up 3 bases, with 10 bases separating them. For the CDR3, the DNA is TGCGCCAGCAGCTTGTCCGACACCTACACTGAAGCTTTCTTT. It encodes CASSLSDTYTEAFF.

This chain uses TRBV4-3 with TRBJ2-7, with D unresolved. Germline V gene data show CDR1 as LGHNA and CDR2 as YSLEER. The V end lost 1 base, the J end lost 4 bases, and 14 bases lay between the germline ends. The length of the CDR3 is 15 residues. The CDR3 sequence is CASSQVWSENYEQYF. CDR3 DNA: TGCGCCAGCAGCCAAGTATGGTCGGAAAATTACGAGCAGTACTTC.

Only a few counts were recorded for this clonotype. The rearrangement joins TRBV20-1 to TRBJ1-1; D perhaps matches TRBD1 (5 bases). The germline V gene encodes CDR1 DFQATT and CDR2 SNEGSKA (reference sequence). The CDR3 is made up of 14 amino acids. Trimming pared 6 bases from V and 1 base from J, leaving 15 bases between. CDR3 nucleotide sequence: TGCAGTGCCAGAAACTCAGGGACGAACACTGAAGCTTTCTTT. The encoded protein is CSARNSGTNTEAFF.

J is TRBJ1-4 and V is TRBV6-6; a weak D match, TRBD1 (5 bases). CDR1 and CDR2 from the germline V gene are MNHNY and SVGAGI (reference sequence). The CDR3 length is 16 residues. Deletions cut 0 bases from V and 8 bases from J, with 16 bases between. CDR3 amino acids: CASSYSISGTREKLFF. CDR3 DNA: TGTGCCAGCAGTTACTCAATCTCGGGGACCCGGGAAAAACTGTTTTTT.

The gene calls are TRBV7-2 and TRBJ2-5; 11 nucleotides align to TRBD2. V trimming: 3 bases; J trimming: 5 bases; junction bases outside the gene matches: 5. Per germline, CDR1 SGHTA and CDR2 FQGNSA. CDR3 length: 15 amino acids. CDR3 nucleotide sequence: TGTGCCAGCAGCTTTCTAGCGGGGGGTTGGGAGACCCAGTACTTC. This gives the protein CASSFLAGGWETQYF.

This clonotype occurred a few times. The CDR3 sequence: CASREVAGGSDGYTF. In DNA form, the CDR3 reads TGTGCCAGCAGAGAGGTTGCAGGGGGAAGCGATGGCTACACCTTC. V usage is TRBV6-4 and J usage is TRBJ1-2, with TRBD1 identical over 7 bases. The V gene end was trimmed by 6 bases and the J gene end by 6 bases; junction bases not matched to a gene: 13. Looked up from germline, CDR1 is MRHNA and CDR2 is SNTAGT. The CDR3 is 15 amino acids.